This T cell receptor beta chain was identified in a study of cytotoxic CD8 clonotypes in ibrutinib-treated CLL. This clone was picked up one time. Other DNA sequences in the sample encode the same CDR3. V was cut by 4 bases and J by 2 bases, with 4 bases left in between. Germline lookup yields CDR1 SGHTA and CDR2 FQGTGA. The length of the CDR3 is 12 residues. Assay: immunoSEQ multiplex PCR; the TCRdb copy retains only in-frame clones and omits some. The data hold tens of thousands of clones, with more than 70% observed a single time. The starting material was PBMCs, obtained before ibrutinib treatment. This receptor was taken from a human donor with chronic lymphocytic leukemia. This chain links TRBV7-3 with TRBJ2-3, with D unresolved. The chain's CDR3 is CASSSVTDTQYF. CDR3 DNA: TGTGCCAGCAGCTCCGTCACAGATACGCAGTATTTT.